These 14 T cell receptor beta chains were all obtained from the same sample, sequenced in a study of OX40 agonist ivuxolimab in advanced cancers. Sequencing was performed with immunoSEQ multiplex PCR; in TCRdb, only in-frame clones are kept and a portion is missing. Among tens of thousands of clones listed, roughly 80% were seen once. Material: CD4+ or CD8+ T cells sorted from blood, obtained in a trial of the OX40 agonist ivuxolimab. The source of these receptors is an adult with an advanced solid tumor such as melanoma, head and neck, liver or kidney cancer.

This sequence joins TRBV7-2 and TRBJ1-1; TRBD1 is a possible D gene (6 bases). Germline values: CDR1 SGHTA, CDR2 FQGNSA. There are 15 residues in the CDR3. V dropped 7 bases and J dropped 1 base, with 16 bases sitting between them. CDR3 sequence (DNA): TGTGCCAGCACCTTGCGGGGGGCGGGGAACACTGAAGCTTTCTTT. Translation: CASTLRGAGNTEAFF.

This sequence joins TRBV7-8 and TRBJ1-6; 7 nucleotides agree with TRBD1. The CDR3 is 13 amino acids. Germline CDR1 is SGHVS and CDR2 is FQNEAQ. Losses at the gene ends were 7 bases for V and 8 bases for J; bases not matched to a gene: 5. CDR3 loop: CASNLDRDSPLHF. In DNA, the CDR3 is TGTGCCAGCAACCTAGACAGGGATTCACCCCTCCACTTT.

The CDR3 DNA follows: TGTGCCAGCAGTTTGTTGGACTCCGGGTATGGCTACACCTTC. Protein product: CASSLLDSGYGYTF. The chain links TRBV28 to TRBJ1-2; D is unclear. This CDR3 is built from 14 residues. The germline gives CDR1 MDHEN, CDR2 SYDVKM. The V gene lost 3 bases and the J gene lost 5 bases, with 13 bases spanning the gap.

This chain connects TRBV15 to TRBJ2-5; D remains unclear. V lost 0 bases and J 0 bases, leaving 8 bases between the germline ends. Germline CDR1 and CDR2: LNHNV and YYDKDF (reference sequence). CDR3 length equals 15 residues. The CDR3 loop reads CATSRDLGNQETQYF. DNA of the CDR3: TGTGCCACCAGCAGAGATCTTGGGAACCAAGAGACCCAGTACTTC.

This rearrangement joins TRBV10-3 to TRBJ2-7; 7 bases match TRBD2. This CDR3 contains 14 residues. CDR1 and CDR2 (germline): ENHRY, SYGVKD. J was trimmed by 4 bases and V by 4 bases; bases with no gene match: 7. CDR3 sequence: CAISAPERGYEQYF. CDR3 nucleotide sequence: TGTGCCATCAGTGCCCCTGAGCGGGGATACGAGCAGTACTTC.

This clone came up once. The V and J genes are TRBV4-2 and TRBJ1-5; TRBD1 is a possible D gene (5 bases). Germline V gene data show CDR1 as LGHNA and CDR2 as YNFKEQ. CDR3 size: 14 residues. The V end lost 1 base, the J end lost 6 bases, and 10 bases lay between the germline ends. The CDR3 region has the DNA TGTGCCAGCAGCCAAGCCCCAGGGACTCAGCCCCAGCATTTT. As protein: CASSQAPGTQPQHF.

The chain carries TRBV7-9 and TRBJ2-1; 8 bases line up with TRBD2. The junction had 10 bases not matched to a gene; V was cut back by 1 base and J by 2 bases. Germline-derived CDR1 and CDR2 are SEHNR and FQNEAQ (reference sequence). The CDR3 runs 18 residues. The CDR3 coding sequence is TGTGCCAGCAGCTTAGGACTAGCCCGGCGGGGGGCCTACAATGAGCAGTTCTTC. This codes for CASSLGLARRGAYNEQFF.

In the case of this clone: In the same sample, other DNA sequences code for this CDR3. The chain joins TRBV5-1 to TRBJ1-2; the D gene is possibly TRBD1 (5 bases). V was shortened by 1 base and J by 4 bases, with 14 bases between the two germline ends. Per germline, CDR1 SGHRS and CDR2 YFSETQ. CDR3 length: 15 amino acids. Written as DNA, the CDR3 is TGCGCCAGCAGCTTGACGACGGGGGGTACCTATGGCTACACCTTC. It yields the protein CASSLTTGGTYGYTF.

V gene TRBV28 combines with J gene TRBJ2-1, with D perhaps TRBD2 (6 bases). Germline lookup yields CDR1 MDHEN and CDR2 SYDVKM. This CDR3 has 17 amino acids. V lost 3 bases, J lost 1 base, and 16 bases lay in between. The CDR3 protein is CASSFPTEGTSYNEQFF. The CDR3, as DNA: TGTGCCAGCAGTTTCCCGACGGAGGGGACTTCCTACAATGAGCAGTTCTTC.

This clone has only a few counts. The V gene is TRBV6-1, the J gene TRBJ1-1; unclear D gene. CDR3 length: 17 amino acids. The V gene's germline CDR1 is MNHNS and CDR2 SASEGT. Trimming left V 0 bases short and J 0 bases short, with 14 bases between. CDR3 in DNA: TGTGCCAGCAGTGAAGCGCTTCAACCGGGGATGAACACTGAAGCTTTCTTT. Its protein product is CASSEALQPGMNTEAFF.

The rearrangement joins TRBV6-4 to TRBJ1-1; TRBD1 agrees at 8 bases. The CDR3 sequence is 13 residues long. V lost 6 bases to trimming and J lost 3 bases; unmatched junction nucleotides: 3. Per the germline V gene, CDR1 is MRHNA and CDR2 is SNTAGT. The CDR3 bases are TGTGCCAGCAGCGCGGACAGGGACACTGAAGCTTTCTTT. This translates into CASSADRDTEAFF.

CDR3 in amino acids: CAWSGQLNQPQHF. The DNA for the CDR3 is TGTGCCTGGTCGGGACAGCTCAATCAGCCCCAGCATTTT. This chain joins TRBV30 and TRBJ1-5; 7 positions match TRBD1. The CDR3 is 13 amino acids. V was clipped by 5 bases and J by 3 bases; unmatched bases: 4. The germline gives CDR1 GTSNPN, CDR2 SVGIG (reference sequence).

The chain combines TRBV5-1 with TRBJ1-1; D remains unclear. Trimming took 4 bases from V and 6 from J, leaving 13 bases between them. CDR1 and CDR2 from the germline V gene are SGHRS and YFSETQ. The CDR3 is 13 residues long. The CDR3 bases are TGCGCCAGCAGCCTCTCCTCTCTCGCTGAAGCTTTCTTT. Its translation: CASSLSSLAEAFF.

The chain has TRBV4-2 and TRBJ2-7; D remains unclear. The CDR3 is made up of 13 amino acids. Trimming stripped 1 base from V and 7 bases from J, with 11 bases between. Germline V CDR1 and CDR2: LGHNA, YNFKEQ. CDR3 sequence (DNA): TGTGCCAGCAGCCAAGCGGCCGGATATGAGCAGTACTTC. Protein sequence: CASSQAAGYEQYF.